This T cell receptor beta chain was profiled in a study of cytomegalovirus exposure and HLA in healthy donors. Study context: The study's early data release held about 85 million unique TCRs from HLA-typed donors.

Points from the study as a whole: TCR beta sequences numbering about 17,000 were associated with HLA alleles at 0.05 false discovery rate in a later analysis. A later analysis linked a missense variant in DCLRE1C to the trimming of TCR beta V and J genes.

60 Vbeta and 13 Jbeta primers were used in PCR. Only in-frame clones appear in the TCRdb table, and some are missing; sequencing was by immunoSEQ multiplex PCR. The sample includes 200,000 or so clones, around 70% of them seen just once. About this clone itself: Its antigen is unknown.

Donors likely had unrecorded immune exposures despite being nominally healthy when sampled. The material sequenced was PBMCs. This sequence was found in a man aged 40-50 years in good health and CMV-seropositive.

The CDR3 region is CASGTLQETQYF. CDR3 nucleotides: TGTGCCAGCGGGACACTCCAAGAGACCCAGTACTTC. The chain employs TRBV7-9 and TRBJ2-5; perhaps TRBD1 as D (6 bases). The CDR3 spans 12 residues. Between the trimmed V and J ends, which lost 8 bases and 1 base, there was a span of 8 bases. CDR1 is SEHNR and CDR2 is FQNEAQ in the germline V gene (reference sequence).